This entry is about one T cell receptor beta chain. Its antigen is unidentified. This sample is part of a study of shared clonotypes between healthy human individuals. Study-wide context: Every donor yielded three CD4 naive, three CD4 memory, two CD8 naive and one CD8 memory plate.

The study, taken as a whole, reports: It was anticipated that sequencing depth would influence how many clonotypes donors shared.

This CDR3 is built from 13 residues. Germline values: CDR1 MNHNY, CDR2 SVGAGI (reference sequence). The V end was cut by 2 bases, the J end by 7 bases, with 6 bases between. Sequencing was performed with immunoSEQ multiplex PCR; in TCRdb, only in-frame clones are kept and a portion is missing. The sample carries about 2,500,000 clones, around 90% recorded once. Healthy and HIV-negative, the adult donors had no recent acute infections or vaccinations. The sequence derives from a man aged 18 to 35 in good health. The specimen sequenced was naive CD4+ T cells sorted from blood. Sample subset: CD45RA+ positively selected. V gene TRBV6-6 combines with J gene TRBJ1-6; D remains unclear. The CDR3: CASSYGENSPLHF. CDR3 nucleotide sequence: TGTGCCAGCAGTTACGGCGAAAATTCACCCCTCCACTTT.